This T cell receptor (beta chain) derives from a study of T cell responses to AZD1222 COVID-19 vaccine. Overall study results and limits: Nearly half of unique spike-specific TCRs reportedly avoided B.1.351 and B.1.1.7 mutated regions. At baseline, seropositivity was found in only a handful of AZD1222 recipients. Vaccination with two AZD1222 doses was followed by a rise in Spike-specific TCR breadth and depth. It should be noted that donors were predominantly white British and more often female, and clonal diversity was possibly underestimated.

Between the trimmed V and J ends, which lost 2 bases and 4 bases, there was a span of 15 bases. Per the germline V gene, CDR1 is SGDLS and CDR2 is YYNGEE. The CDR3 extends over 15 amino acids. Clones were sequenced by immunoSEQ multiplex PCR, and TCRdb holds only the in-frame ones, with some missing. The sample lists about 120,000 clones; around 90% were seen once. Remarks on this clone: Its antigen is still unknown.

This chain links TRBV9 with TRBJ1-1; a weak D match, TRBD1 (5 bases). The source of this sequence is an adult in good health. Specimen: peripheral blood, collected on day 0 of AZD1222 vaccination. The CDR3 region has the DNA TGTGCCAGCAGCGTGGGATCCCGGGGCGGCACTGAAGCTTTCTTT. Translated, it gives CASSVGSRGGTEAFF. Full variable domain (outside the CDR3, taken from reference TRBV9 and TRBJ1-1): DSGVTQTPKHLITATGQRVTLRCSPRSGDLSVYWYQQSLDQGLQFLIQYYNGEERAKGNILERFSAQQFPDLHSELNLSSLELGDSALYFCASSVGSRGGTEAFFGQGTRLTVV.